Given below is one T cell receptor beta chain in context. Its antigen is unknown. The data were produced by immunoSEQ multiplex PCR, yet TCRdb's version contains in-frame clones alone and is incomplete. The sample shows some 700,000 clones, roughly 87% of them seen only once. The data originate from a study of shared clonotypes between healthy human individuals. Across the study: A few men and a couple of women, aged 18 to 49, were donors. Three plates were used per donor for CD4 naive, three for CD4 memory, two for CD8 naive and one for CD8 memory.

CDR3 length equals 15 residues. The V gene's germline CDR1 is SGDLS and CDR2 YYNGEE. The trim removed 3 bases at V and 5 bases at J, leaving 4 bases unmatched. Whole-study findings and limits: The naive CD4 repertoires of a few donors were compared, and around 5% of clonotypes were shared. Estimated richness values were generally larger in naive subsets than in memory subsets.

The chain combines TRBV9 with TRBJ2-7; 14 positions match TRBD2. This clonotype was obtained from a man between 18 and 35 years old in good health. Some clones in this sample may be carry-over from other donors' samples. Sequencing was performed on memory CD8+ T cells from PBMCs. Subset of the sample: CD45RO+ cells pooled with CCR7-negative TemRA cells. The CDR3 nucleotides are TGTGCCAGCAGCGAGGGGGGACTAGCGGGAGACGAGCAGTACTTC. It encodes CASSEGGLAGDEQYF.